Detailed here is one T cell receptor (beta chain). What it binds is not known. The V end was cut by 4 bases, the J end by 4 bases, with 18 bases between. This CDR3 spans 16 amino acids. Germline lookup yields CDR1 SNHLY and CDR2 FYNNEI. TCRdb's table, derived via immunoSEQ multiplex PCR, lists solely in-frame clones and lacks some. The table includes 140,000 to 150,000 clones, roughly 93% detected once. This sample was taken from a study of T cell responses to AZD1222 COVID-19 vaccine. Study in general: Pooling of second doses given at about 4 or about 12 weeks was done.

The study's findings and limits: Samples come after the peak T cell response, not at day 14.

The origin of this receptor is an adult in good health. Here the sequenced sample was peripheral blood, taken on day 0 of AZD1222 vaccination. The gene calls are TRBV2 and TRBJ2-3; tentatively, D is TRBD1 or TRBD2 (5 bases each). The CDR3 DNA is TGTGCCAGCAGTGGCCCCCGGGACGGAAAAGCAGATACGCAGTATTTT. This translates into CASSGPRDGKADTQYF.